This paragraph reports one T cell receptor (beta chain). Its antigen remains unknown. The CDR3 has 15 residues. V was pared by 4 bases and J by 3 bases, with 8 bases of the junction left unmatched. Per germline, CDR1 SGHRS and CDR2 YFSETQ. The sample belongs to a study of graft-versus-host responses after intestinal transplantation. Study-wide results and caveats: High graft-versus-host to host-versus-graft clonal ratios were seen in allografts of patients with graft-donor T cell macrochimerism. Recipient marrow contained GvH clones, some of which appeared first in ileum or blood. After transplant, early declines in HvG clones were associated with peak levels of circulating GvH clones.

The method was immunoSEQ multiplex PCR; TCRdb's version includes in-frame clones alone and lacks a portion of them. The sample lists under 50,000 clones, roughly 89% occurring once. This clonotype was obtained from a human patient who received an intestinal transplant, so some T cells may come from the graft donor. The input for sequencing was PBMCs, taken roughly 270 days after transplant. The chain combines TRBV5-1 with TRBJ2-7, with 9 bases fitting TRBD2. CDR3 in DNA: TGCGCCAGCAGCCTCCTAGCGGGGCCGGGCTACGAGCAGTACTTC. Protein sequence: CASSLLAGPGYEQYF.